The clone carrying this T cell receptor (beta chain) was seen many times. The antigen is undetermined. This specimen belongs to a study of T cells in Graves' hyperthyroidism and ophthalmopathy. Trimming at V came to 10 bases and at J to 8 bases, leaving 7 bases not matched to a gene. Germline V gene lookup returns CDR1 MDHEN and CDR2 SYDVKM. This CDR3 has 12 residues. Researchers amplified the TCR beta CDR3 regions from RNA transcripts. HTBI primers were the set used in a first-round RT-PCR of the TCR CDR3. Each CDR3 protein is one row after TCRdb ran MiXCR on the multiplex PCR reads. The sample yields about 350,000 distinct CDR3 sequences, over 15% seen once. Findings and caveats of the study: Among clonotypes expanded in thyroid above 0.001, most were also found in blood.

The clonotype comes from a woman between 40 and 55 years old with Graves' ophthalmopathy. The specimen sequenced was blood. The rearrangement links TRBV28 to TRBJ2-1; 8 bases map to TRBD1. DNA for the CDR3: TGTGCCACCGACAGGGGTAGCGATGAGCAGTTCTTC. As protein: CATDRGSDEQFF.